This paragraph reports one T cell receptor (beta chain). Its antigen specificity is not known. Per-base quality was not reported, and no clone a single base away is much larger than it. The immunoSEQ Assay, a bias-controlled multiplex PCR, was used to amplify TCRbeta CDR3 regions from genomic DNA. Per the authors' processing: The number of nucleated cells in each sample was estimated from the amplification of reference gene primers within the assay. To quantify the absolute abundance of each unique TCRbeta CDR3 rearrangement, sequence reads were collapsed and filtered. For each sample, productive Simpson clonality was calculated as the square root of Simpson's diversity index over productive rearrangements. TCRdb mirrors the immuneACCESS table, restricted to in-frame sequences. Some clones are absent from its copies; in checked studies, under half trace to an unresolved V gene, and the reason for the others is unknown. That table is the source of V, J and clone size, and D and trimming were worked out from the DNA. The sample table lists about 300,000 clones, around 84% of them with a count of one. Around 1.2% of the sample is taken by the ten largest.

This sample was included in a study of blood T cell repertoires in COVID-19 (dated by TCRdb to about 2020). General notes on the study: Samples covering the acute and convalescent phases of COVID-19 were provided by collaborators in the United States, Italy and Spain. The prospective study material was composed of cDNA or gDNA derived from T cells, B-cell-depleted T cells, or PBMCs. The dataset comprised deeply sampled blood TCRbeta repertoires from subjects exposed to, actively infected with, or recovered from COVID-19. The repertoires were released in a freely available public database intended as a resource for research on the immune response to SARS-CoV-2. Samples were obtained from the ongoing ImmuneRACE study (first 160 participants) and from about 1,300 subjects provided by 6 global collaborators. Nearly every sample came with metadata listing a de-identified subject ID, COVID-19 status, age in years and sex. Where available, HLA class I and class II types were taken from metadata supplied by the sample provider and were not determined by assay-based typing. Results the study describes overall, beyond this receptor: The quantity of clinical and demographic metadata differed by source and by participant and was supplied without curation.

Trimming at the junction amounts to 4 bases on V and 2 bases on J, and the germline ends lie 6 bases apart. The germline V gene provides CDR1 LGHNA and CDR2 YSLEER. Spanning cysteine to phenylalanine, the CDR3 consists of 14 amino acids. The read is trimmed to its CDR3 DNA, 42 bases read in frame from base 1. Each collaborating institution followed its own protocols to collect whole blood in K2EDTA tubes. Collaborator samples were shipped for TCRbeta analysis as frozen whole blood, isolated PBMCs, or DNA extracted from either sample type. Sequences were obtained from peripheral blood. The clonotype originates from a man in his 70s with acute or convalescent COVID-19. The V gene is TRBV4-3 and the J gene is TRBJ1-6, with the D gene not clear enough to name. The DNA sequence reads TGCGCCAGCAGCCTAGACACCTATAATTCACCCCTCCACTTT. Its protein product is CASSLDTYNSPLHF.